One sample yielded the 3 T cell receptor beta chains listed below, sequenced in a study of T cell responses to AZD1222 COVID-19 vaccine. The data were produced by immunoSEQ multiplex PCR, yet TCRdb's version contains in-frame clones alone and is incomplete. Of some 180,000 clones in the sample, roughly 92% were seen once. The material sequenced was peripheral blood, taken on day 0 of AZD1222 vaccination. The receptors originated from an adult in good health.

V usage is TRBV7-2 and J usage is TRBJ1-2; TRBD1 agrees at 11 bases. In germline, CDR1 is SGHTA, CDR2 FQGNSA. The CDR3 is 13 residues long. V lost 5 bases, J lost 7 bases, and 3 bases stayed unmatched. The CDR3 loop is CASSLGTGGGYTF. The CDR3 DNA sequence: TGTGCCAGCAGCCTAGGGACAGGGGGTGGCTACACCTTC.

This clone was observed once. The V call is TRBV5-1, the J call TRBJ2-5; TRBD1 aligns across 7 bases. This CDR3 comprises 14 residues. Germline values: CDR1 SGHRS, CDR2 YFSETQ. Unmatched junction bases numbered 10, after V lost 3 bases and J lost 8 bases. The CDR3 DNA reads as TGCGCCAGCAGCTCGGGACAGTCTCCAACCACCCAGTACTTC. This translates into CASSSGQSPTTQYF.

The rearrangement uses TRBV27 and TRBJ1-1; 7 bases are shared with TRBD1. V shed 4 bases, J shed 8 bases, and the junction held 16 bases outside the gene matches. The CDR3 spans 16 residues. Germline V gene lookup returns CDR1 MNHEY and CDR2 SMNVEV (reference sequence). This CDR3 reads CASSSQGLARLHEAFF. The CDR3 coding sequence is TGTGCCAGCAGTTCACAGGGGTTGGCCCGCCTTCACGAAGCTTTCTTT.